Given below is one TCR beta chain in context. This entry belongs to a study of blood T cell repertoires in COVID-19. Overall study: Material from acute and convalescent COVID-19 was sourced from the United States, Italy and Spain. Sources were T cells, B-cell-depleted T cells, or PBMCs; the material itself was cDNA or gDNA.

Authors' methods: Amplification from reference gene primers served as the basis for estimated nucleated cell counts. Sequencing was performed with immunoSEQ multiplex PCR; in TCRdb, only in-frame clones are kept and a portion is missing. That table is the source of V, J and clone size, and D and trimming were worked out from the DNA. The sample records roughly 52,000 clones, roughly 89% being singletons. Sequencing input: peripheral blood. This receptor was obtained from a man aged 50-59 years with acute or convalescent COVID-19.

For the CDR3, the DNA is TGTGCCAGCAGCTCGGACCCGGACAGCCTAGAAGCTTTCTTT. Its translation: CASSSDPDSLEAFF. V is TRBV7-9 and J is TRBJ1-1; D may be TRBD1 (6 bases). The CDR3 totals 14 residues. V was trimmed by 4 bases and J by 8 bases, leaving 17 bases between them. Germline V lookup: CDR1 SEHNR, CDR2 FQNEAQ (reference sequence).